The next 24 T cell receptor beta chains were all read from a single sample in a study of shared clonotypes between healthy human individuals. Repertoires were generated with immunoSEQ multiplex PCR, while TCRdb's copy carries only in-frame clones and drops some. The sample contains about 1.1 million clones, about four fifths of which appear only once. The sequenced sample consisted of memory CD4+ T cells from PBMCs. Sample subset: CD45RA-negative fraction. Every receptor here comes from a man aged 18 to 35 in good health. Some clones in this sample may be carry-over from other donors' samples.

The chain uses TRBV4-1 and TRBJ1-2, with TRBD1 matching over 9 bases. After removal of 4 bases from V and 4 bases from J, the junction contained 4 bases not matched to a gene. Germline V CDR1 and CDR2: MGHRA, YSYEKL. This CDR3 has 14 amino acids. CDR3 amino acids: CASSREQGAYGYTF. CDR3 nucleotides: TGCGCCAGCAGCCGAGAACAGGGGGCCTATGGCTACACCTTC.

As concerns this clone: The sample carries other DNA sequences with the same CDR3. The chain is built from TRBV27 and TRBJ2-7, with D perhaps matching TRBD2 (5 bases). Deletions cut 2 bases from V and 0 bases from J, with 11 bases between. Looked up from germline, CDR1 is MNHEY and CDR2 is SMNVEV (reference sequence). The CDR3 length is 15 residues. This chain's CDR3 is CASSLRDRHSYEQYF. DNA of the CDR3: TGTGCCAGCAGTTTACGGGATCGTCACTCCTACGAGCAGTACTTC.

This chain links TRBV27 with TRBJ2-7, with D hard to call. The CDR3 loop spans 13 amino acids. V was shortened by 4 bases and J by 0 bases, with 7 bases between the two germline ends. Germline assignment: CDR1 MNHEY and CDR2 SMNVEV (reference sequence). CDR3 region: CASSYQNSYEQYF. In DNA, the CDR3 is TGTGCCAGCAGTTATCAAAACTCCTACGAGCAGTACTTC.

The rearrangement uses TRBV7-9 and TRBJ2-2; weak D call: TRBD2 (6 bases). The V and J ends lost 3 bases and 1 base respectively, with 9 bases between them. CDR1 is SEHNR, CDR2 FQNEAQ, per germline (reference sequence). The CDR3 spans 15 residues. The chain's CDR3 is CASSFGGLNTGELFF. CDR3 bases: TGTGCCAGCAGCTTCGGGGGACTGAACACCGGGGAGCTGTTTTTT. Combining the CDR3 with reference TRBV7-9 and TRBJ2-2 gives the whole variable domain DTGVSQNPRHKITKRGQNVTFRCDPISEHNRLYWYRQTLGQGPEFLTYFQNEAQLEKSRLLSDRFSAERPKGSFSTLEIQRTEQGDSAMYLCASSFGGLNTGELFFGEGSRLTVL.

This clone was counted once. The V and J genes are TRBV7-2 and TRBJ2-7, with 9 bases fitting TRBD1. The CDR3 has 15 residues. Germline lookup yields CDR1 SGHTA and CDR2 FQGNSA. Trimming at V came to 5 bases and at J to 2 bases, leaving 7 bases not matched to a gene. The CDR3 region has the DNA TGTGCCAGCAGCGTCGTCCGGGACAGGGCCTACGAGCAGTACTTC. It specifies CASSVVRDRAYEQYF.

The chain has TRBV27 and TRBJ2-3; D unresolved. Germline CDR1 is MNHEY and CDR2 is SMNVEV (reference sequence). This CDR3 contains 13 residues. Deletions cut 2 bases from V and 4 bases from J, with 7 bases between. The CDR3 coding sequence is TGTGCCAGCAGTTTAGGATATGCAGATACGCAGTATTTT. It translates to CASSLGYADTQYF.

V gene TRBV18 combines with J gene TRBJ1-1; possibly TRBD1 for D (6 bases). V was shortened by 4 bases and J by 1 base, with 13 bases between the two germline ends. Germline CDR1 KGHSH, CDR2 LQKENI. The CDR3 consists of 15 residues. CDR3 DNA sequence: TGTGCCAGCTCACGTACAGGGCTCAGGAACACTGAAGCTTTCTTT. Translating it yields CASSRTGLRNTEAFF.

The chain employs TRBV18 and TRBJ2-6, with a tentative D call TRBD2 (5 bases). The ends were cut back, 6 bases at V and 0 bases at J, with 12 bases in the middle. The CDR3 has 16 residues. The germline gives CDR1 KGHSH, CDR2 LQKENI. The CDR3 DNA follows: TGTGCCAGCTCCCCGGGGTCGTTCTCTGGGGCCAACGTCCTGACTTTC. Translated, it gives CASSPGSFSGANVLTF.

This clone was picked up one time. The gene calls are TRBV5-1 and TRBJ1-2, with 8 bases fitting TRBD1. The V and J ends lost 3 bases and 6 bases, in that order; junction bases with no gene match: 4. Germline lookup yields CDR1 SGHRS and CDR2 YFSETQ. This CDR3 has 13 residues. CDR3 sequence (DNA): TGCGCCAGCAGCTCCGGACAGGGTGATGGCTACACCTTC. This translates into CASSSGQGDGYTF.

The V and J genes are TRBV10-3 and TRBJ2-3; D gene uncertain. This CDR3 has 13 residues. Germline assignment: CDR1 ENHRY and CDR2 SYGVKD. V was pared by 0 bases and J by 6 bases, with 7 bases between. DNA for the CDR3: TGTGCCATCAGTGAGTCACGGGTTGATACGCAGTATTTT. Protein sequence: CAISESRVDTQYF.

V and J are TRBV5-1 and TRBJ2-2; 8 bases map to TRBD1. This CDR3 region has 15 residues. Trimming at V came to 6 bases and at J to 1 base, leaving 5 bases not matched to a gene. CDR1 is SGHRS, CDR2 YFSETQ, per germline. The CDR3 sequence: CASNLDRGNTGELFF. The CDR3 DNA sequence: TGCGCCAGCAATTTAGACAGGGGGAACACCGGGGAGCTGTTTTTT.

J is TRBJ2-1 and V is TRBV7-6, with D possibly TRBD1 on 5 matching bases. Trimming shortened V by 1 base and J by 6 bases, and 13 bases separated the two germline ends. The CDR3 runs to 15 residues. Germline CDR1 SGHVS, CDR2 FNYEAQ. CDR3 protein: CASSLEDRSFNEQFF. The CDR3 DNA is TGTGCCAGCAGCTTAGAAGACAGATCGTTCAATGAGCAGTTCTTC.

The gene calls are TRBV7-2 and TRBJ2-3, with D perhaps matching TRBD2 (5 bases). Between the trimmed V and J ends, which lost 0 bases and 0 bases, there was a span of 7 bases. Germline V gene data show CDR1 as SGHTA and CDR2 as FQGNSA. The CDR3 extends over 15 amino acids. CDR3 nucleotides: TGTGCCAGCAGCTTAGCGCTAGCTAGCACAGATACGCAGTATTTT. Translation: CASSLALASTDTQYF. The variable domain in full, with the rest retrieved from reference TRBV7-2 and TRBJ2-3, is GAGVSQSPSNKVTEKGKDVELRCDPISGHTALYWYRQSLGQGLEFLIYFQGNSAPDKSGLPSDRFSAERTGGSVSTLTIQRTQQEDSAVYLCASSLALASTDTQYFGPGTRLTVL.

This chain connects TRBV11-2 to TRBJ2-2; a possible D gene is TRBD2 (5 bases). This CDR3 has 16 amino acids. Germline V gives CDR1 SGHAT, CDR2 FQNNGV. Trimming pared 2 bases from V and 0 bases from J, leaving 10 bases between. The chain's CDR3 is CASSLTRLPNTGELFF. The CDR3 DNA sequence: TGTGCCAGCAGCTTAACCCGACTACCGAACACCGGGGAGCTGTTTTTT.

The chain uses TRBV29-1 and TRBJ2-5; 12 positions match TRBD2. The V and J ends lost 5 bases and 11 bases, in that order; junction bases with no gene match: 12. The germline V gene encodes CDR1 SQVTM and CDR2 ANQGSEA. The CDR3 length is 14 residues. The chain's CDR3 is CSVSRLAGEGEQYF. The CDR3 DNA is TGCAGCGTTTCCCGACTAGCGGGAGAGGGTGAGCAGTACTTC.

V and J are TRBV6-5 and TRBJ1-1; D unresolved. The CDR3 covers 15 residues. Germline V gives CDR1 MNHEY, CDR2 SVGAGI. V was trimmed by 4 bases and J by 5 bases, leaving 17 bases between them. DNA of the CDR3: TGTGCCAGCAGTTCCCTGCCCGTGGGTTGGACTGAAGCTTTCTTT. This translates into CASSSLPVGWTEAFF.

The V and J genes are TRBV30 and TRBJ1-1; 8 bases are a match to TRBD1. Germline trimming cut 4 bases from V and 11 bases from J; bases unmatched to any gene: 12. The germline gives CDR1 GTSNPN, CDR2 SVGIG (reference sequence). This CDR3 has 13 amino acids. The CDR3 DNA reads TGTGCCTGGATTTTCCCGGACAGGGATGGCGCTTTCTTT. It is translated as CAWIFPDRDGAFF.

A single count supports this clone. This rearrangement joins TRBV28 to TRBJ2-1, with D perhaps TRBD1 (6 bases). V lost 5 bases, J lost 0 bases, and 14 bases lay in between. CDR1 is MDHEN and CDR2 is SYDVKM in the germline V gene. The CDR3 is 16 amino acids. In DNA, the CDR3 is TGTGCCAGCAGTGCACAGGGACCTGTCTCCTACAATGAGCAGTTCTTC. Protein sequence: CASSAQGPVSYNEQFF.

This rearrangement joins TRBV4-3 to TRBJ1-1; no definite D call. The CDR3 length is 14 residues. Germline CDR1 reads LGHNA; CDR2 reads YSLEER. Trimming cost V 0 bases and J 6 bases, with 11 bases left between them. The CDR3 sequence: CASSQDQSAAEAFF. In DNA, the CDR3 is TGCGCCAGCAGCCAAGACCAATCGGCGGCTGAAGCTTTCTTT.

The rearrangement links TRBV4-1 to TRBJ1-2; 11 nucleotides match TRBD1. CDR3 length: 15 amino acids. Germline V gene data show CDR1 as MGHRA and CDR2 as YSYEKL. Trimming took 5 bases from V and 4 from J; bases not matched to a gene: 6. The CDR3 spells CASSTRTGGTYGYTF. In DNA, the CDR3 is TGCGCCAGCAGCACCCGGACAGGGGGCACCTATGGCTACACCTTC.

CDR3 DNA: TGTGCCAGCAACCCCCCTAACTATGGCTACACCTTC. Protein: CASNPPNYGYTF. The chain uses TRBV28 and TRBJ1-2; the D is unclear. The V gene's germline CDR1 is MDHEN and CDR2 SYDVKM. The CDR3 totals 12 residues. V gave up 7 bases and J gave up 0 bases, with 6 bases separating them.

This chain joins TRBV27 and TRBJ2-6; D gene unclear. The V and J ends lost 3 bases and 2 bases respectively, with 8 bases between them. CDR3 length equals 15 residues. Germline V CDR1 and CDR2: MNHEY, SMNVEV (reference sequence). CDR3 bases: TGTGCCAGCAGTTTCGACTTTCCTGGGGCCAACGTCCTGACTTTC. Its translation is CASSFDFPGANVLTF. Full variable domain (remainder filled in from reference TRBV27 and TRBJ2-6): EAQVTQNPRYLITVTGKKLTVTCSQNMNHEYMSWYRQDPGLGLRQIYYSMNVEVTDKGDVPEGYKVSRKEKRNFPLILESPSPNQTSLYFCASSFDFPGANVLTFGAGSRLTVL.

The gene calls are TRBV7-9 and TRBJ2-5; 10 bases map to TRBD2. From germline, CDR1 is SEHNR and CDR2 FQNEAQ (reference sequence). The CDR3 has 17 amino acids. V lost 3 bases to trimming and J lost 3 bases; unmatched junction nucleotides: 10. In DNA, the CDR3 is TGTGCCAGCAGCTTTTTGGGGGTAGCGGGAGGCGAAGAGACCCAGTACTTC. This gives the protein CASSFLGVAGGEETQYF.

Turning to this clone: At the DNA level, this CDR3 is encoded by other sequences in the same sample as well. This chain links TRBV7-2 with TRBJ2-1; unclear D gene. CDR1 SGHTA and CDR2 FQGNSA come from the germline V gene. This CDR3 comprises 11 residues. The V end was cut by 5 bases, the J end by 4 bases, with 3 bases between. DNA of the CDR3: TGTGCCAGCAGCGGTTACAATGAGCAGTTCTTC. This encodes CASSGYNEQFF. The full variable domain, its missing parts supplied by reference TRBV7-2 and TRBJ2-1, is GAGVSQSPSNKVTEKGKDVELRCDPISGHTALYWYRQSLGQGLEFLIYFQGNSAPDKSGLPSDRFSAERTGGSVSTLTIQRTQQEDSAVYLCASSGYNEQFFGPGTRLTVL.